This paragraph reports one T cell receptor beta chain. Trimming removed 6 bases from V and 8 bases from J; junction bases left unmatched: 11. Looked up from germline, CDR1 is SGHTA and CDR2 is FQGNSA. The CDR3 has 15 amino acids. Produced via immunoSEQ multiplex PCR; TCRdb's table is partial and in-frame only. This table has 69,000 or so clones, 85% to 95% appearing once. The record originates from a study of T cell changes during pregnancy in multiple sclerosis. Sequencing used peripheral blood, obtained in the third trimester of pregnancy. The chain recombines TRBV7-2 with TRBJ1-4; 8 positions match TRBD1. This TCR derives from a female donor in good health, enrolled as a control in a pregnancy study. The CDR3: CASSQGQARGEKLFF. The CDR3 coding sequence is TGTGCCAGCAGTCAGGGACAGGCGAGGGGCGAAAAACTGTTTTTT.